The sequence of this T cell receptor beta chain was determined in a study of blood T cell repertoires in COVID-19 (dated by TCRdb to the early 2020s). The study in broad terms: Samples from collaborators originated in the United States, Italy and Spain and spanned both the acute and convalescent phases of COVID-19. Where available, HLA class I and class II types were taken from metadata supplied by the sample provider and were not determined by assay-based typing. Samples came from the ongoing ImmuneRACE study (first 160 participants) plus 1,254 subjects from 6 global collaborators. Deeply sampled blood TCRbeta repertoires from subjects exposed to, actively infected with, or recovered from COVID-19 were included in the dataset. The prospective study material was composed of cDNA or gDNA derived from T cells, B-cell-depleted T cells, or PBMCs. The repertoires were made available in a free public database intended to serve as a resource for research on the immune response to SARS-CoV-2. Nearly every sample came with metadata listing a de-identified subject ID, COVID-19 status, age in years and sex. What the study reported, not specific to this receptor: The quantity of clinical and demographic metadata differed by source and by participant and was supplied without curation.

CDR1 and CDR2, looked up from the germline V gene (reference sequence), are SGHNT and YYREEE. From V the trimming removes 3 bases and from J it removes 6 bases, while the gene matches leave 9 bases of the junction unaccounted for. Including the terminal cysteine and phenylalanine, the CDR3 comprises 16 residues. Only the CDR3 DNA is retained, 48 bases long and in frame from the first base. Concerning this clone itself: The clone's antigen remains unknown. It has no much larger one-base neighbor in the sample; base qualities were not kept.

TCRbeta CDR3 regions were amplified from genomic DNA using the immunoSEQ Assay, a bias-controlled multiplex PCR. As for how the authors treated the data: The number of nucleated cells in each sample was estimated by amplification of reference gene primers within the assay. To quantify the absolute abundance of each unique TCRbeta CDR3 rearrangement, sequence reads were collapsed and filtered. For each sample, productive Simpson clonality was calculated by taking the square root of Simpson's diversity index across productive rearrangements. TCRdb provides this immuneACCESS table in a form limited to in-frame rearrangements. Some clones are lacking; in checked studies, under half of them reflect an unresolved V gene, and why the rest are absent is not known. V, J and clone size reflect that table, while D and trimming were determined from the DNA. The sample table records about 70,000 clones; roughly 84% of these occur just once. The top ten clones comprise 29% of the sample.

Whole blood was collected in K2EDTA tubes by collaborating institutions according to the institutions' own protocols. For TCRbeta analysis, collaborator samples were shipped as frozen whole blood, as isolated PBMCs, or as DNA extracted from either sample type. Sequencing was carried out using peripheral blood. This receptor chain uses TRBV5-4 and TRBJ2-1, with 10 bases aligning to TRBD2. The sequence was collected from a woman aged 80 or over with active or convalescent COVID-19. The CDR3 protein sequence reads: CASSSEAGGPVNEQFF. The DNA sequence is TGTGCCAGCAGCTCTGAAGCGGGGGGGCCGGTCAATGAGCAGTTCTTC.